This TCR beta chain was captured in a study of T cell changes during pregnancy in multiple sclerosis. The protocol was immunoSEQ multiplex PCR, while the TCRdb copy is restricted to in-frame clones and leaves out a portion. The sample has about 120,000 clones, approximately 93% seen once. Germline V lookup: CDR1 SGHNT, CDR2 YENEEA. After removal of 3 bases from V and 6 bases from J, the junction contained 9 bases not matched to a gene. The CDR3 covers 16 residues. Sequencing was performed on peripheral blood, taken before pregnancy. This receptor was taken from a female donor with multiple sclerosis, enrolled in a pregnancy study. The chain uses TRBV11-3 and TRBJ2-1, with 9 positions matching TRBD2. This chain's CDR3 is CASSFSRGLAPNEQFF. The DNA for the CDR3 is TGTGCCAGCAGCTTCTCCAGAGGACTAGCGCCCAATGAGCAGTTCTTC.